This is a list of T cell receptor beta chains from one sample in a study of blood T cell repertoires in COVID-19. The method was immunoSEQ multiplex PCR; TCRdb's version includes in-frame clones alone and lacks a portion of them. The repertoire holds 200,000 to 250,000 clones, with about 90% as singletons. The sequenced material came from peripheral blood. All receptors come from a man between 18 and 35 years old with active or convalescent COVID-19. Each CDR3 is given without its conserved first and last residue. Rows may omit the clone size; those that give it use once, few, many or a size class.

.	TRBV7-9	TRBJ2-3	ASSLVSTDTDTQY
.	TRBV30	TRBJ1-1	AWSSYGGSEAF
.	TRBV30	TRBJ1-1	AWSRGVFSEAF
.	TRBV28	TRBJ2-7	ASTSLPYEQY
.	TRBV19	TRBJ2-3	ASSLTLAGVTDTQY
.	TRBV27	TRBJ1-3	TSYSSGNTIY
.	TRBV19	TRBJ2-1	ASTPFRGHEQF
.	TRBV5-6	TRBJ1-4	ASSLGQADEKLF
.	TRBV7-2	TRBJ2-5	ASSLGLTSETQY
.	TRBV30	TRBJ2-3	AWSPGQGVGDTQY
.	TRBV11-2	TRBJ1-1	ASSLDRWRDRDDTEAF
.	TRBV9	TRBJ1-3	ASSVGGTGSGNTIY
once	TRBV3-1/TRBV3-2	TRBJ2-7	ASSQGRTSAYEQY
.	TRBV5-1	TRBJ1-4	ASSFGEKLF
.	TRBV4-1	TRBJ1-2	ASSQGRRVGGLGGYT
.	TRBV24-1	TRBJ1-2	ATSDDGQGAHYGYT
once	TRBV5-6	TRBJ1-2	ASSSQGFAT
.	TRBV24-1	TRBJ2-7	ATSDLGLQGTYEQY
.	TRBV5-1	TRBJ2-3	ASSYDPGTGGYTDTQY
.	TRBV19	TRBJ1-6	ASKRMYRGLNSPLH
few	TRBV5-1	TRBJ2-3	ASSLFSVSGSADTQY
.	TRBV7-9	TRBJ2-1	ASSWGTGGYNEQF
once	TRBV28	TRBJ2-2	ASSLQGPGELF
.	TRBV19	TRBJ1-5	ASNGQVLQPQH
.	TRBV27	TRBJ2-7	ASSLSSGAYEQY
.	TRBV7-9	TRBJ2-7	ASSPGLGSYEQY
once	TRBV27	TRBJ2-7	ASSFTRGSYEQY
.	TRBV9	TRBJ1-1	ASSVAAGLGTEAF
.	TRBV2	TRBJ2-7	ASSELGQGKYEQY
once	TRBV5-4	TRBJ2-3	ASFRDQRVDTQY
.	TRBV30	TRBJ1-4	AWSSPGMDEKLF
.	TRBV10-3	TRBJ2-3	AISEFNTDTQY
.	TRBV3-1/TRBV3-2	TRBJ1-3	ASSLLSSGNTIY
.	TRBV28	TRBJ2-7	ASRTSGKEQY
few	TRBV18	TRBJ1-1	ASSPVDRAPEAF
.	TRBV7-9	TRBJ1-1	ASRPPRQVLDTEAF
.	TRBV7-8	TRBJ2-7	ASSFGSITGQSSYEQY
.	TRBV2	TRBJ1-1	ASHQTGGGLGTEAF
.	TRBV7-9	TRBJ2-7	ASSGGTSGSTFGYEQY
.	TRBV5-4	TRBJ2-3	ASSLVHSGLAADTQY
.	TRBV5-1	TRBJ2-5	ASSLAGIQETQY
.	TRBV15	TRBJ1-1	ATSLDSLTEAF
once	TRBV7-9	TRBJ1-1	ASSLGRGPNTEAF
.	TRBV18	TRBJ1-2	ASSPAGAGDGYT
.	TRBV10-2	TRBJ2-2	ASSERFPNTGELF